The 18 T cell receptor beta chains in this list originate from one sample, sequenced in a study of shared clonotypes between healthy human individuals. In the naive CD8 group, cells lacked CD45RO and were positively selected for CCR7, so terminally differentiated effector memory CD45RA+ cells were left out. Only in-frame clones appear in the TCRdb table, and some are missing; sequencing was by immunoSEQ multiplex PCR. The sample includes around 2,000,000 clones, roughly 94% of them seen just once. Material for sequencing was naive CD8+ T cells sorted from blood. These receptors were obtained from a man aged 18 to 30 in good health.

This clone was seen a single time. The genes are TRBV7-9 and TRBJ2-7, with D perhaps matching TRBD2 (5 bases). CDR1 is SEHNR, CDR2 FQNEAQ, per germline (reference sequence). Trimming took off 5 bases at V and 5 bases at J, with 13 bases between the two ends. CDR3 length: 13 amino acids. CDR3 DNA: TGTGCCAGCAGCCACCGGGATTACCACGAGCAGTACTTC. Encoded protein: CASSHRDYHEQYF. Based on the CDR3 plus reference TRBV7-9 and TRBJ2-7, the full variable domain is DTGVSQNPRHKITKRGQNVTFRCDPISEHNRLYWYRQTLGQGPEFLTYFQNEAQLEKSRLLSDRFSAERPKGSFSTLEIQRTEQGDSAMYLCASSHRDYHEQYFGPGTRLTVT.

The chain couples TRBV6-5 to TRBJ2-3, with D possibly being TRBD1 (5 bases). This CDR3 has 16 amino acids. The ends were cut back, 0 bases at V and 7 bases at J, with 17 bases in the middle. From germline, CDR1 is MNHEY and CDR2 SVGAGI. CDR3 nucleotide sequence: TGTGCCAGCAGTTACTCGTTCGCAGGGATGGCAAATACGCAGTATTTT. Amino acid sequence: CASSYSFAGMANTQYF.

This chain joins TRBV2 and TRBJ1-4, with D perhaps matching TRBD1 (6 bases). With 1 base removed from V and 10 bases from J, the gap between germline ends came to 13 bases. The CDR3 is 14 residues long. Germline CDR1 and CDR2: SNHLY and FYNNEI. The CDR3 nucleotides are TGTGCCAGCAGTGAAGTGGGGGCCCAAGGAAAACTGTTTTTT. The encoded protein is CASSEVGAQGKLFF. The entire variable domain, with the rest obtained from reference TRBV2 and TRBJ1-4, is as follows: EPEVTQTPSHQVTQMGQEVILRCVPISNHLYFYWYRQILGQKVEFLVSFYNNEISEKSEIFDDQFSVERPDGSNFTLKIRSTKLEDSAMYFCASSEVGAQGKLFFGSGTQLSVL.

The chain has TRBV30 and TRBJ2-5, with 12 positions matching TRBD2. This CDR3 has 16 amino acids. In germline, CDR1 is GTSNPN, CDR2 SVGIG (reference sequence). The junction had 9 bases not matched to a gene; V was cut back by 5 bases and J by 2 bases. The CDR3 reads CAWSLGLAGKQETQYF. CDR3 in DNA: TGTGCCTGGTCCCTGGGACTAGCGGGCAAACAAGAGACCCAGTACTTC.

This chain joins TRBV28 and TRBJ1-5; D call uncertain. CDR3 length equals 13 residues. Germline values: CDR1 MDHEN, CDR2 SYDVKM. The V and J ends lost 3 bases and 4 bases respectively, with 7 bases between them. CDR3 in amino acids: CASSFLDNQPQHF. Here the CDR3 DNA reads TGTGCCAGCAGTTTCCTAGATAATCAGCCCCAGCATTTT. Full variable domain (remainder filled in from reference TRBV28 and TRBJ1-5): DVKVTQSSRYLVKRTGEKVFLECVQDMDHENMFWYRQDPGLGLRLIYFSYDVKMKEKGDIPEGYSVSREKKERFSLILESASTNQTSMYLCASSFLDNQPQHFGDGTRLSIL.

This chain's CDR3 is CASSLSPGTSEYEQYF. CDR3 bases: TGTGCCAGCAGTTTATCGCCCGGGACTAGCGAGTACGAGCAGTACTTC. The rearrangement uses TRBV27 and TRBJ2-7; 10 bases are a match to TRBD2. The germline CDR1 and CDR2 sequences are MNHEY and SMNVEV (reference sequence). J was trimmed by 4 bases and V by 0 bases; bases with no gene match: 6. The length of the CDR3 is 16 residues.

This clone showed up just once. The chain combines TRBV9 with TRBJ2-5, with 7 nucleotides matching TRBD1. With 4 bases clipped from V and 0 bases from J, the junction kept 3 bases outside the gene matches. Germline V CDR1 and CDR2: SGDLS, YYNGEE. This CDR3 is 14 amino acids long. The CDR3 loop is CASSTTGDQETQYF. CDR3 sequence (DNA): TGTGCCAGCAGCACCACAGGGGACCAAGAGACCCAGTACTTC.

This clone appeared a few times. The chain couples TRBV29-1 to TRBJ2-2, with D perhaps assigned TRBD1 or TRBD2 (5 bases each). The CDR3 loop spans 15 amino acids. The V end lost 7 bases, the J end lost 0 bases, and 15 bases lay between the germline ends. CDR1 is SQVTM and CDR2 is ANQGSEA in the germline V gene. This chain's CDR3 is CSAHYPGPNTGELFF. CDR3 nucleotides: TGCAGCGCACACTACCCGGGACCGAACACCGGGGAGCTGTTTTTT.

The V gene is TRBV6-5, the J gene TRBJ2-1, with D perhaps matching TRBD1 or TRBD2 (6 bases each). This CDR3 is 15 amino acids long. Germline V gene data show CDR1 as MNHEY and CDR2 as SVGAGI. V lost 6 bases and J lost 4, with 16 bases in between. The CDR3 region is CASRINGGEYNEQFF. The CDR3, as DNA: TGTGCCAGCAGGATAAACGGGGGCGAGTACAATGAGCAGTTCTTC.

V and J are TRBV5-4 and TRBJ1-2; D call uncertain. Germline V gene sequence: CDR1 SGHNT, CDR2 YYREEE (reference sequence). V was shortened by 0 bases and J by 4 bases, with 7 bases between the two germline ends. The CDR3 loop spans 13 amino acids. The chain's CDR3 is CASSLGGFYGYTF. CDR3 coding DNA: TGTGCCAGCAGCTTGGGCGGGTTCTATGGCTACACCTTC.

This chain uses TRBV10-1 with TRBJ2-1, with D perhaps being TRBD1 or TRBD2 (5 bases each). Trimming left V 4 bases short and J 7 bases short, with 11 bases between. The CDR3 is 13 amino acids. The germline V gene encodes CDR1 WNHNN and CDR2 SYGVQD (reference sequence). The CDR3 sequence is CASSGEWGNEQFF. DNA of the CDR3: TGCGCCAGCAGTGGAGAATGGGGGAATGAGCAGTTCTTC.

V is TRBV5-1 and J is TRBJ2-7; D remains unclear. CDR1 SGHRS and CDR2 YFSETQ come from the germline V gene. V was trimmed by 2 bases and J by 2 bases, leaving 11 bases between them. CDR3 length: 14 amino acids. The CDR3 nucleotides are TGCGCCAGCAGCTTCCGGGCCGATACCTACGAGCAGTACTTC. It is translated as CASSFRADTYEQYF. The full variable domain, with the rest looked up from reference TRBV5-1 and TRBJ2-7, is KAGVTQTPRYLIKTRGQQVTLSCSPISGHRSVSWYQQTPGQGLQFLFEYFSETQRNKGNFPGRFSGRQFSNSRSEMNVSTLELGDSALYLCASSFRADTYEQYFGPGTRLTVT.

V and J are TRBV12-5 and TRBJ1-5; possibly TRBD1 for D (6 bases). Trimming removed 3 bases at V and 7 bases at J, with 16 bases between. The germline V gene has CDR1 LGHNT and CDR2 FRNRAP. The CDR3 spans 15 residues. CDR3 residues: CASGFHDRLDQPQHF. The CDR3 region has the DNA TGTGCTAGTGGTTTCCATGACAGGCTAGACCAGCCCCAGCATTTT.

V usage is TRBV6-1 and J usage is TRBJ2-7, with a weak D call TRBD1 (6 bases). CDR3 length: 14 residues. The V gene's germline CDR1 is MNHNS and CDR2 SASEGT. Deletions cut 6 bases from V and 3 bases from J, with 15 bases between. The CDR3 DNA is TGTGCCAGCAGGGAACGACAGGCCTACTACGAGCAGTACTTC. Its translation is CASRERQAYYEQYF.

The V and J genes are TRBV19 and TRBJ1-2; a possible D gene is TRBD1 (6 bases). Trimming took 6 bases from V and 4 from J, leaving 15 bases between them. The CDR3 has 14 residues. Germline V gives CDR1 LNHDA, CDR2 SQIVND (reference sequence). The CDR3 DNA follows: TGTGCCAGTAGGACAGGCTCATCTCTCTATGGCTACACCTTC. Translated: CASRTGSSLYGYTF.

This clone was detected only a few times. Here the CDR3 DNA reads TGTGCCAGCAGCGACACCATGAACACTGAAGCTTTCTTT. Translating gives CASSDTMNTEAFF. The rearrangement joins TRBV5-6 to TRBJ1-1; D unclear. V was shortened by 4 bases and J by 0 bases, with 7 bases between the two germline ends. The CDR3 length is 13 residues. Germline lookup yields CDR1 SGHDT and CDR2 YYEEEE.

The rearrangement joins TRBV12-5 to TRBJ2-5, with 11 bases identical to TRBD2. The CDR3 consists of 15 residues. Trimming cost V 1 base and J 7 bases; bases outside gene matches: 5. Germline V gene data show CDR1 as LGHNT and CDR2 as FRNRAP. Here the CDR3 reads CASGLELAGAGTQYF. Written as DNA, the CDR3 is TGTGCTAGTGGTTTGGAACTAGCGGGAGCGGGGACCCAGTACTTC.

The gene calls are TRBV25-1 and TRBJ2-5; TRBD2 matches 8 bases. The V gene end was trimmed by 6 bases and the J gene end by 3 bases; junction bases not matched to a gene: 6. There are 14 residues in the CDR3. Germline-derived CDR1 and CDR2 are MGHDK and SYGVNS. The CDR3 sequence is CASSTSGGEETQYF. CDR3 DNA sequence: TGTGCCAGCAGCACCAGCGGGGGAGAAGAGACCCAGTACTTC.